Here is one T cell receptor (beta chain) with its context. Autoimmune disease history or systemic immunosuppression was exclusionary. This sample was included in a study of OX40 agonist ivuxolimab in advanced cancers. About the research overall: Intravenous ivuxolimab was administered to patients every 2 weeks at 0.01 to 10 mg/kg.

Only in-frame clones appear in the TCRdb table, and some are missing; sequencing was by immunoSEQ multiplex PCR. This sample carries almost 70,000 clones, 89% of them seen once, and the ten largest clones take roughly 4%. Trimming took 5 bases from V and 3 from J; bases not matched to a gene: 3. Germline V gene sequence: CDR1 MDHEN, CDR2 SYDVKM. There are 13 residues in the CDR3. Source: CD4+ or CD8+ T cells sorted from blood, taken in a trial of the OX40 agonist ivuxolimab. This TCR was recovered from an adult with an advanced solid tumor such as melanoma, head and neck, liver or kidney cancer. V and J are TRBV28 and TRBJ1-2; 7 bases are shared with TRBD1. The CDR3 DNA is TGTGCCAGCAGTACCGGGACAGACTATGGCTACACCTTC. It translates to CASSTGTDYGYTF.